This entry concerns a single T cell receptor beta chain. From germline, CDR1 is SGDLS and CDR2 YYNGEE. The CDR3 consists of 15 residues. The ends lost 3 bases at V and 2 bases at J; junction bases unmatched: 4. Only in-frame clones appear in the TCRdb table, and some are missing; sequencing was by immunoSEQ multiplex PCR. The data hold some 350,000 clones, with about 90% observed a single time. The data originate from a study of blood T cell repertoires in COVID-19. Study details: Acute and convalescent COVID-19 samples came from the United States, Italy and Spain.

Individuals aged roughly 18 to 95 years were recruited from 24 US areas. The study assigned cohorts using participant-reported clinical history. Before being deemed recovered, Cohort 3 donors had two negative PCRs, clearance, or symptom resolution. The sequenced sample was PBMCs or T cells enriched from blood (not recorded which). This receptor was taken from a woman aged 25 to 45 who had recovered from COVID-19. The V call is TRBV9, the J call TRBJ2-1; 8 nucleotides match TRBD1. The CDR3 coding sequence is TGTGCCAGCAGCGCTGACAGGGGCGCCTACAATGAGCAGTTCTTC. This sequence encodes CASSADRGAYNEQFF.